One and the same sample provided the 32 T cell receptor beta chains below, sequenced in a study of blood T cell repertoires in COVID-19. Sequencing used immunoSEQ multiplex PCR; TCRdb keeps in-frame clones, though not all of them. The table lists 150,000 to 200,000 clones, approximately 86% of them singletons. The sample consisted of peripheral blood. The receptors were gathered from a man aged 18 to 29 with acute or convalescent COVID-19.

This chain links TRBV7-9 with TRBJ2-1; unclear D gene. V was pared by 5 bases and J by 4 bases, with 12 bases between. The CDR3 sequence is 14 residues long. Germline V gives CDR1 SEHNR, CDR2 FQNEAQ (reference sequence). The CDR3 DNA reads TGTGCCAGCAGCCCTCTTCACCAGTACAATGAGCAGTTCTTC. As protein: CASSPLHQYNEQFF.

This clone appeared a single time. The V and J genes are TRBV11-3 and TRBJ2-2, with TRBD1 matching 8 bases. V shed 1 base, J shed 6 bases, and the junction held 10 bases outside the gene matches. Germline V gene data show CDR1 as SGHNT and CDR2 as YENEEA. The CDR3 totals 17 residues. CDR3 residues: CASSLGDRGKEAGELFF. CDR3 bases: TGTGCCAGCAGCTTAGGCGACAGGGGAAAGGAGGCCGGGGAGCTGTTTTTT. Full variable domain (missing parts from reference TRBV11-3 and TRBJ2-2): EAGVVQSPRYKIIEKKQPVAFWCNPISGHNTLYWYLQNLGQGPELLIRYENEEAVDDSQLPKDRFSAERLKGVDSTLKIQPAELGDSAVYLCASSLGDRGKEAGELFFGEGSRLTVL.

The rearrangement uses TRBV6-5 and TRBJ1-5; TRBD1 aligns across 7 bases. Germline CDR1 MNHEY, CDR2 SVGAGI. CDR3 size: 13 residues. Unmatched junction bases numbered 2, after V lost 0 bases and J lost 9 bases. CDR3 region: CASSYSQGRPQHF. Written as DNA, the CDR3 is TGTGCCAGCAGTTACTCACAGGGGAGGCCCCAGCATTTT.

The chain joins TRBV29-1 to TRBJ2-2; 8 bases line up with TRBD1. The CDR3 loop spans 16 amino acids. Germline-derived CDR1 and CDR2 are SQVTM and ANQGSEA. Unmatched junction bases numbered 15, after V lost 7 bases and J lost 5 bases. The CDR3 here is CSAVTLWTGNTGELFF. DNA for the CDR3: TGCAGCGCCGTTACTTTATGGACAGGGAATACCGGGGAGCTGTTTTTT.

This rearrangement joins TRBV7-9 to TRBJ1-5; 7 nucleotides agree with TRBD1. V lost 5 bases and J lost 4; bases outside the gene matches: 14. CDR3 length equals 17 residues. Germline V gene lookup returns CDR1 SEHNR and CDR2 FQNEAQ (reference sequence). CDR3 sequence (DNA): TGTGCCAGCAGCACCGGGACAGTTACCCGGGGGAATCAGCCCCAGCATTTT. This sequence encodes CASSTGTVTRGNQPQHF.

This chain links TRBV5-1 with TRBJ1-2; TRBD1 agrees at 7 bases. Germline V CDR1 and CDR2: SGHRS, YFSETQ. This CDR3 comprises 14 residues. The trim removed 3 bases at V and 1 base at J, leaving 3 bases unmatched. CDR3 bases: TGCGCCAGCAGCTCCTCAGGGGGTAACTATGGCTACACCTTC. Translation: CASSSSGGNYGYTF.

This chain connects TRBV2 to TRBJ1-2; the match to TRBD1 covers 8 bases. Losses at the gene ends were 2 bases for V and 4 bases for J; bases not matched to a gene: 6. Germline CDR1 and CDR2: SNHLY and FYNNEI. This CDR3 is built from 15 residues. CDR3 DNA: TGTGCCAGCAGTGAATCGACAGGGGTAGGCTATGGCTACACCTTC. Translating it yields CASSESTGVGYGYTF.

The CDR3 reads CASIPAGQGVNNEQFF. DNA of the CDR3: TGTGCCAGCATCCCGGCAGGACAGGGGGTTAACAATGAGCAGTTCTTC. The rearrangement uses TRBV13 and TRBJ2-1; TRBD1 matches at 10 bases. The CDR3 runs 16 residues. With V trimmed by 7 bases and J by 5 bases, 11 bases remained unmatched. Germline-derived CDR1 and CDR2 are PRHDT and FYEKMQ (reference sequence).

The gene calls are TRBV28 and TRBJ2-3; D possibly corresponds to TRBD2 (6 bases). The CDR3 consists of 13 residues. Trimming cost V 4 bases and J 4 bases, with 9 bases left between them. Germline values: CDR1 MDHEN, CDR2 SYDVKM. CDR3 nucleotide sequence: TGTGCCAGCAGTTCCGCTAGCGCAGATACGCAGTATTTT. Its translation: CASSSASADTQYF.

This clone was recorded a few times. The chain combines TRBV2 with TRBJ1-2; D unclear. The CDR3 sequence is 14 residues long. Trimming stripped 0 bases from V and 4 bases from J, with 9 bases between. CDR1 and CDR2 (germline): SNHLY, FYNNEI. The CDR3 DNA follows: TGTGCCAGCAGTGAAGCCGTCGGTAGCTATGGCTACACCTTC. Protein sequence: CASSEAVGSYGYTF.

The rearrangement uses TRBV5-4 and TRBJ2-5; TRBD2 matches at 11 bases. The V segment lost 4 bases and the J segment 5 bases; nucleotides outside the gene matches: 4. This CDR3 spans 14 amino acids. CDR1 and CDR2 (germline): SGHNT, YYREEE (reference sequence). CDR3 nucleotides: TGTGCCAGCAGCCAACTAGCGGGGGACGAGACCCAGTACTTC. Protein sequence: CASSQLAGDETQYF.

CDR3 residues: CATSREGTSTDTQYF. The CDR3 DNA follows: TGTGCCACCAGCAGAGAGGGGACTAGCACAGATACGCAGTATTTT. V usage is TRBV15 and J usage is TRBJ2-3; D possibly corresponds to TRBD2 (6 bases). CDR1 is LNHNV, CDR2 YYDKDF, per germline (reference sequence). V was pared by 0 bases and J by 0 bases, with 7 bases between. The CDR3 is made up of 15 amino acids.

The chain combines TRBV24-1 with TRBJ2-1; 8 bases agree with TRBD1. The CDR3 has 12 amino acids. V lost 2 bases and J lost 12; bases outside the gene matches: 2. Germline values: CDR1 KGHDR, CDR2 SFDVKD. The CDR3 region has the DNA TGTGCCACCAGTGATTACGGGACAGGGCAGTTCTTC. Translating gives CATSDYGTGQFF.

This clone occurred once. The chain combines TRBV7-2 with TRBJ1-1, with D possibly being TRBD1 (5 bases). The germline CDR1 and CDR2 sequences are SGHTA and FQGNSA. This CDR3 has 14 residues. Trimming shortened V by 3 bases and J by 3 bases, and 11 bases separated the two germline ends. CDR3 DNA: TGTGCCAGCAGCTTTACTCAAGGGGACACTGAAGCTTTCTTT. Residues: CASSFTQGDTEAFF.

V is TRBV27 and J is TRBJ1-2; TRBD1 might be the D (5 bases). V was cut by 6 bases and J by 4 bases, with 9 bases left in between. The CDR3 sequence is 12 residues long. Germline V gives CDR1 MNHEY, CDR2 SMNVEV (reference sequence). The CDR3 sequence is CASRSGGYGYTF. The CDR3 DNA follows: TGTGCCAGCAGATCCGGGGGCTATGGCTACACCTTC.

The chain has TRBV18 and TRBJ1-1; a possible D gene is TRBD1 (5 bases). The germline V gene has CDR1 KGHSH and CDR2 LQKENI. The CDR3 extends over 14 amino acids. Between the trimmed V and J ends, which lost 6 bases and 7 bases, there was a span of 18 bases. CDR3 DNA sequence: TGTGCCAGCTCCTACCGGGACTTCAGCGGTGAAGCTTTCTTT. Encoded protein: CASSYRDFSGEAFF.

This chain links TRBV9 with TRBJ2-7, with unresolved D. Germline assignment: CDR1 SGDLS and CDR2 YYNGEE. The V gene lost 3 bases and the J gene lost 4 bases, with 14 bases spanning the gap. The CDR3 spans 14 residues. The CDR3 spells CASSGPGDPYEQYF. DNA of the CDR3: TGTGCCAGCAGCGGTCCAGGCGACCCTTACGAGCAGTACTTC.

This sequence joins TRBV12-3 or TRBV12-4 and TRBJ1-3; D remains unclear. This CDR3 is built from 13 residues. V lost 8 bases and J lost 1, with 9 bases in between. In DNA form, the CDR3 reads TGTGCCAGCGGGCCCCGGTCTGGAAACACCATATATTTT. This codes for CASGPRSGNTIYF.

This clone occurred once. CDR3: CASSESRGNEKLFF. In DNA, the CDR3 is TGTGCCAGCAGTGAAAGCAGGGGAAATGAAAAACTGTTTTTT. The chain couples TRBV6-1 to TRBJ1-4; D is possibly TRBD1 (6 bases). Trimming stripped 2 bases from V and 5 bases from J, with 9 bases between. There are 14 residues in the CDR3. CDR1 and CDR2 (germline): MNHNS, SASEGT.

CDR3 nucleotides: TGTGCCAGCAGTTTCGGTCAGGGTTACGGTATCACTGAAGCTTTCTTT. Translation gives CASSFGQGYGITEAFF. The chain recombines TRBV28 with TRBJ1-1; possible D gene TRBD1, 5 bases. The CDR3 runs 16 residues. Trimming left V 3 bases short and J 4 bases short, with 18 bases between. Germline CDR1 is MDHEN and CDR2 is SYDVKM.

This chain connects TRBV6-1 to TRBJ1-2; D is possibly TRBD1 (6 bases). The CDR3 length is 15 residues. V lost 0 bases and J lost 6, with 14 bases in between. The V gene's germline CDR1 is MNHNS and CDR2 SASEGT. The CDR3 bases are TGTGCCAGCAGTGAAGCGTACCCAGGGGTTGATGGCTACACCTTC. This translates into CASSEAYPGVDGYTF.

This clone was recorded once. The V gene is TRBV5-4, the J gene TRBJ2-1, with TRBD1 matching 9 bases. This CDR3 is built from 15 residues. In germline, CDR1 is SGHNT, CDR2 YYREEE (reference sequence). The ends lost 4 bases at V and 3 bases at J; junction bases unmatched: 5. CDR3 DNA sequence: TGTGCCAGCAGCACAACGACAGGGGGCTACAATGAGCAGTTCTTC. This sequence encodes CASSTTTGGYNEQFF.

Concerning this clone: Other DNA sequences of this sample code for an identical CDR3. Written as DNA, the CDR3 is TGTGCCAGCAGTTCTTCAGGGGGAAGCACAGATACGCAGTATTTT. Protein: CASSSSGGSTDTQYF. The J gene is TRBJ2-3, the V gene TRBV28; 7 nucleotides align to TRBD1. Germline V CDR1 and CDR2: MDHEN, SYDVKM. J gave up 0 bases and V 4 bases, and 4 bases lay outside the gene matches. The CDR3 consists of 15 residues.

J is TRBJ1-1 and V is TRBV6-4; a possible D gene is TRBD1 (6 bases). CDR3 length: 16 residues. V shed 4 bases and J shed 6 bases, with 21 bases lying between them. Germline CDR1 is MRHNA and CDR2 is SNTAGT. The CDR3 region is CASSVSGNRDRAEAFF. The CDR3 nucleotides are TGTGCCAGCAGTGTGTCGGGGAACAGGGACCGGGCTGAAGCTTTCTTT.

V usage is TRBV9 and J usage is TRBJ1-6; D gene unclear. From germline, CDR1 is SGDLS and CDR2 YYNGEE. With 1 base removed from V and 5 bases from J, the gap between germline ends came to 7 bases. The CDR3 extends over 14 amino acids. CDR3 amino acids: CASSVRVDNSPLHF. The CDR3, as DNA: TGTGCCAGCAGCGTACGGGTTGATAATTCACCCCTCCACTTT.

The rearrangement uses TRBV6-5 and TRBJ2-1, with 8 nucleotides matching TRBD1. The CDR3 runs to 14 residues. V was pared by 6 bases and J by 6 bases, with 7 bases of the junction left unmatched. Germline V gene lookup returns CDR1 MNHEY and CDR2 SVGAGI. The CDR3 reads CASSGQGGSNEQFF. For the CDR3, the DNA is TGTGCCAGCAGCGGACAGGGAGGAAGCAATGAGCAGTTCTTC.

The chain has TRBV15 and TRBJ2-2; D possibly corresponds to TRBD1 (5 bases). The germline V gene encodes CDR1 LNHNV and CDR2 YYDKDF (reference sequence). CDR3 length equals 16 residues. V lost 0 bases and J lost 7, with 15 bases in between. The CDR3, as DNA: TGTGCCACCAGCAGAGATTTTACAGGCCGCGGCGGGGAGCTGTTTTTT. Its translation: CATSRDFTGRGGELFF. The full variable domain, rest sourced from reference TRBV15 and TRBJ2-2, is DAMVIQNPRYQVTQFGKPVTLSCSQTLNHNVMYWYQQKSSQAPKLLFHYYDKDFNNEADTPDNFQSRRPNTSFCFLDIRSPGLGDTAMYLCATSRDFTGRGGELFFGEGSRLTVL.

The rearrangement joins TRBV5-4 to TRBJ1-5, with D possibly being TRBD1 (5 bases). Per the germline V gene, CDR1 is SGHNT and CDR2 is YYREEE (reference sequence). Trimming removed 0 bases at V and 1 base at J, with 8 bases between. CDR3 length: 15 amino acids. CDR3 DNA sequence: TGTGCCAGCAGCTTGGGGCAGGGAAGCAATCAGCCCCAGCATTTT. This translates into CASSLGQGSNQPQHF.

Only a few counts were recorded for this clone. V gene TRBV5-1 combines with J gene TRBJ1-2; 12 bases align to TRBD1. The CDR3 is 13 amino acids. Germline CDR1 and CDR2: SGHRS and YFSETQ. Trimming took 4 bases from V and 7 from J; bases not matched to a gene: 2. The DNA for the CDR3 is TGCGCCAGCAGCGGGACAGGGGGCTTTGGCTACACCTTC. Its translation: CASSGTGGFGYTF.

The chain links TRBV28 to TRBJ1-2; TRBD1 matches 7 bases. V lost 5 bases to trimming and J lost 6 bases; unmatched junction nucleotides: 12. The CDR3 consists of 15 residues. The V gene's germline CDR1 is MDHEN and CDR2 SYDVKM. Here the CDR3 reads CASSPHDREGDGYTF. CDR3 bases: TGTGCCAGCAGTCCACACGACAGGGAAGGGGATGGCTACACCTTC.

This clone showed up just once. The chain combines TRBV19 with TRBJ1-1; the D gene is possibly TRBD1 (5 bases). V dropped 5 bases and J dropped 4 bases, with 11 bases sitting between them. CDR1 and CDR2 (germline): LNHDA, SQIVND (reference sequence). The CDR3 has 13 amino acids. The CDR3 region is CASSSRQITEAFF. The CDR3 coding sequence is TGTGCCAGTAGTTCCCGACAGATCACTGAAGCTTTCTTT.

V gene TRBV6-5 combines with J gene TRBJ2-2; no clear D gene. Germline CDR1 reads MNHEY; CDR2 reads SVGAGI. The CDR3 runs 12 residues. Between the trimmed V and J ends, which lost 3 bases and 5 bases, there was a span of 4 bases. CDR3 sequence: CASSYRTGELFF. DNA of the CDR3: TGTGCCAGCAGTTATAGAACCGGGGAGCTGTTTTTT.